These T cell receptor beta chains were read from a single sample in a study of OX40 agonist ivuxolimab in advanced cancers. Method: immunoSEQ multiplex PCR; TCRdb's copy keeps in-frame clones and lacks some. The data show 90,000 to 100,000 clones, with approximately 91% seen just once and around 0.82% held by the top ten. This sample comprised CD4+ or CD8+ T cells sorted from blood, obtained in a trial of the OX40 agonist ivuxolimab. The receptors were gathered from an adult with an advanced solid tumor such as melanoma, head and neck, liver or kidney cancer. Each CDR3 is given with its conserved first and last residue. The D gene is left open where the match is weak. Where a row states a size, it is once, few, many or the class of an expanded clone; other rows omit it.

TRBD2	TRBV5-1	TRBJ2-1	NA	TGCGCCAGCAGCAGGACTAGCGGGGCCTCCTACAATGAGCAGTTCTTC	CASSRTSGASYNEQFF
NA	TRBV6-4	TRBJ2-7	NA	TGTGCCAGCAGTAAGGAAGGAGGGCCATACTACGAGCAGTACTTC	CASSKEGGPYYEQYF
NA	TRBV18	TRBJ1-1	NA	TGTGCCAGCTCACCTTCACCAGTCCCGAACACTGAAGCTTTCTTT	CASSPSPVPNTEAFF
TRBD1	TRBV7-9	TRBJ1-5	NA	TGTGCCAGCAGCTCAGACTTGGGACAGGGGGGGAATCAGCCCCAGCATTTT	CASSSDLGQGGNQPQHF
NA	TRBV9	TRBJ2-1	NA	TGTGCCAGCAGCGTAGTGGGGGGTGAGCAGTTCTTC	CASSVVGGEQFF
NA	TRBV27	TRBJ2-1	NA	TGTGCCAGCAGTTTTAGGGCTGGAGGTGATCGAAATGAGCAGTTCTTC	CASSFRAGGDRNEQFF
NA	TRBV7-3	TRBJ1-1	NA	TGTGCCAGCAGCTCCTCGGGGAACACTGAAGCTTTCTTT	CASSSSGNTEAFF
NA	TRBV19	TRBJ2-3	NA	TGTGCCAGTAGTGCCCAGGTCGCAGATACGCAGTATTTT	CASSAQVADTQYF
NA	TRBV7-2	TRBJ1-1	few	TGTGCCAGCAGCTTAACCCCCACAGACACTGAAGCTTTCTTT	CASSLTPTDTEAFF
TRBD2	TRBV9	TRBJ2-5	few	TGTGCCAGCAGCGTTTCAGCGGGAGGGCGTAGGGAGACCCAGTACTTC	CASSVSAGGRRETQYF
NA	TRBV19	TRBJ2-7	NA	TGTGCCAGTAGTGCAAAACCGGGATCAACCTACGAGCAGTACTTC	CASSAKPGSTYEQYF
TRBD1	TRBV28	TRBJ1-4	NA	TGTGCCAGCAGTTCCCCGGGTACAGGGGCGAGGGAAAAACTGTTTTTT	CASSSPGTGAREKLFF
NA	TRBV13	TRBJ1-1	NA	TGTGCCAGCAGCTTAAGGAGGGGAAGGGGTACTGAAGCTTTCTTT	CASSLRRGRGTEAFF
NA	TRBV2	TRBJ1-2	once	TGTGCCAGCAGTGAACGGCGGTATGGCTACACCTTC	CASSERRYGYTF
NA	TRBV7-7	TRBJ2-3	once	TGTGCTAGCAGCTTATCCGGGGGAGGAGATACGCAGTATTTT	CASSLSGGGDTQYF
TRBD1	TRBV4-2	TRBJ1-3	NA	TGTGCCAGCAGCCGAGTTGACAGGGGGTCTGGAAACACCATATATTTT	CASSRVDRGSGNTIYF
TRBD1	TRBV5-1	TRBJ2-5	NA	TGCGCCAGCAGCGCCGCGGTGACAGGGAACGACCAGTACTTC	CASSAAVTGNDQYF
TRBD1	TRBV28	TRBJ2-1	NA	TGTGCCAGCAGTACCCTGGGACAGGCCCCCTACAATGAGCAGTTCTTC	CASSTLGQAPYNEQFF
NA	TRBV27	TRBJ2-7	NA	TGTGCCAGCAGGAGGGGCAGGGGTTACGAGCAGTACTTC	CASRRGRGYEQYF
NA	TRBV2	TRBJ2-7	NA	TGTGCCAGCAGTGAACCGCCGGGGTACGAGCAGTACTTC	CASSEPPGYEQYF
TRBD2	TRBV7-8	TRBJ2-1	NA	TGTGCCAGCAGCTCGGGGGGGCTAGCGGGCGCCTACAATGAGCAGTTCTTC	CASSSGGLAGAYNEQFF
NA	TRBV19	TRBJ1-6	once	TGTGCCAGTAGTATAGATTATGGCGATAATTCACCCCTCCACTTT	CASSIDYGDNSPLHF
NA	TRBV11-1	TRBJ2-7	NA	TGTGCCAGCAGCTTCTCCGACGGATCCTACGAGCAGTACTTC	CASSFSDGSYEQYF
TRBD2	TRBV6-5	TRBJ2-7	NA	TGTGCCAGCAGTTACTCGGTGGGACTAGCGGGATTGGAGTACTTC	CASSYSVGLAGLEYF
TRBD2	TRBV5-1	TRBJ2-7	once	TGCGCCAGCAGCTTAGTAGCGGGCCACTACGAGCAGTACTTC	CASSLVAGHYEQYF
NA	TRBV4-3	TRBJ1-2	NA	TGCGCCAGCAGCCAAGTAGTGGGGGAGGATTATGGCTACACCTTC	CASSQVVGEDYGYTF
NA	TRBV28	TRBJ1-4	NA	TGTGCCAGCAGGTCATCCTTGGGCAGAGGGCGACAAAATGAAAAACTGTTTTTT	CASRSSLGRGRQNEKLFF
NA	TRBV9	TRBJ2-3	once	TGTGCCAGCAGCGTAGCAACGGCCGATAGCACAGATACGCAGTATTTT	CASSVATADSTDTQYF